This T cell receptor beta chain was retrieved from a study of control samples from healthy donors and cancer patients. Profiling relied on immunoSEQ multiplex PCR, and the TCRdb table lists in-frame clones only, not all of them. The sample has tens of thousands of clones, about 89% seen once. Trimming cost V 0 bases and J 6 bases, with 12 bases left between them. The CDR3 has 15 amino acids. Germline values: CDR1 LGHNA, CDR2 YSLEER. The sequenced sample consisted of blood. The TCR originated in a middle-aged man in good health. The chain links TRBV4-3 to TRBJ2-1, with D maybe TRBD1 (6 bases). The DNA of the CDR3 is TGCGCCAGCAGCCAAGAGGGGACAATTGGCAATGAGCAGTTCTTC. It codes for CASSQEGTIGNEQFF.